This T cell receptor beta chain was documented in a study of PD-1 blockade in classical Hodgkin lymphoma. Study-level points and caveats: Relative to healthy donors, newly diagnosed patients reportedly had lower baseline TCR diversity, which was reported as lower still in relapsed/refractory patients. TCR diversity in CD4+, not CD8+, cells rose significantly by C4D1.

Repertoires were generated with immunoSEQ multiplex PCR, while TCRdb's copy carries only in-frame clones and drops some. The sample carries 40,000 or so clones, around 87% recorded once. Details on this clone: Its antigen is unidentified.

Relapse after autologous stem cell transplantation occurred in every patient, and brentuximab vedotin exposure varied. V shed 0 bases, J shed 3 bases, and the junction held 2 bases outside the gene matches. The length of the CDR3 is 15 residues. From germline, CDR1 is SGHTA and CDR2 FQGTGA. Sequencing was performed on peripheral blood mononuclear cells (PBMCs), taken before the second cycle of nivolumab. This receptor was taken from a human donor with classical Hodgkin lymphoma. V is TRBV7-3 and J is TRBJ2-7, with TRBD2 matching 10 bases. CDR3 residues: CASSLTSGGFYEQYF. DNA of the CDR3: TGTGCCAGCAGCTTAACTAGCGGGGGGTTCTACGAGCAGTACTTC. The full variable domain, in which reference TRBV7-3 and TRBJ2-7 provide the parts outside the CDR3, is GAGVSQTPSNKVTEKGKYVELRCDPISGHTALYWYRQSLGQGPEFLIYFQGTGAADDSGLPNDRFFAVRPEGSVSTLKIQRTERGDSAVYLCASSLTSGGFYEQYFGPGTRLTVT.